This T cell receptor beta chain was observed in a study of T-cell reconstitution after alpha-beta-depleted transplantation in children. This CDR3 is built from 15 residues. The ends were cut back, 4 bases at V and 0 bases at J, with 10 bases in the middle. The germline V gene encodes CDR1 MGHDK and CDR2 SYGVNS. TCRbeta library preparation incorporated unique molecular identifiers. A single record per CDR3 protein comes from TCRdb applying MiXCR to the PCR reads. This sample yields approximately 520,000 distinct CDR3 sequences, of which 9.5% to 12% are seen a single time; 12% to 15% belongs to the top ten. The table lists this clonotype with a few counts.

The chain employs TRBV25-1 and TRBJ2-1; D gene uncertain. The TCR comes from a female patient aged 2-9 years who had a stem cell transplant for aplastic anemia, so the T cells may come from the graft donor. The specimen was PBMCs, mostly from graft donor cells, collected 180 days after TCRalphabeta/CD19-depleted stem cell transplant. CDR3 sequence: CASSGRMGSYNEQFF. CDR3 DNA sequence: TGTGCCAGCAGTGGTAGGATGGGCTCCTACAATGAGCAGTTCTTC.